The T cell receptor (beta chain) under discussion was sequenced for a study of CD8 T cells in Susac syndrome. For this clonotype: The antigen is unknown.

Study-level points and caveats: TCR sequencing and HLA analysis covered a relatively small number of individuals.

CD8+ and CD4+ T cells circulating in blood were sequenced for TCR beta. TEMRA cells were enriched by FACS, and CD4+ and CD8+ T cells were negatively isolated. Random-hexamer reverse transcription was applied to 0.5 to 1 ug RNA. Amplification of TCR beta CDR3 across 54 Vbeta and 13 Jbeta was performed with immunoSEQ multiplex PCR. TCRdb re-derived calls from the immunoSEQ multiplex PCR reads in MiXCR, one entry per CDR3 protein. The data contain over 150,000 distinct CDR3 sequences, approximately 93% of them singletons. Specimen: CD4+ T cells from PBMCs. The TCR sequence derives from a human donor with multiple sclerosis.

CDR3 sequence reads: CASSLRRGVYNEQFF. CDR3 in DNA: TGTGCCAGCAGTTTAAGGCGGGGGGTCTACAATGAGCAGTTCTTC. The chain carries TRBV12-3 or TRBV12-4 and TRBJ2-1, with TRBD2 identical over 8 bases. The V and J ends lost 2 bases and 3 bases, in that order; junction bases with no gene match: 3. The CDR3 is made up of 15 amino acids.